The 25 T cell receptor beta chains presented below share a single source sample, sequenced in a study of T cells expressing NK-cell markers. Each CDR3 protein gets one entry in TCRdb, which reprocessed the 5' RACE reads and gives no DNA. In all, the sample yields 350,000 to 450,000 distinct CDR3 sequences. Input material: blood T cells: a sorted CD56 or NKG2C T cell subset, CD4+ or CD8+ T cells, or bulk PBMC T cells (not recorded which). The receptors stem from a man aged 18 to 69 in good health.

The chain is built from TRBV7-2 and TRBJ2-2; the D call from TCRdb, TRBD2, cannot be confirmed without DNA. Germline loops: CDR1 SGHTA, CDR2 FQGNSA. There are 15 residues in the CDR3. The CDR3 sequence is CASSQTWEHTGELFF.

The V call is TRBV5-6, the J call TRBJ2-5; TCRdb proposes TRBD2, but this gene call is untestable without DNA. The CDR3 runs 13 residues. Germline assignment: CDR1 SGHDT and CDR2 YYEEEE. Here the CDR3 reads CASKGPSEETQYF.

The V gene is TRBV12-3 or TRBV12-4, the J gene TRBJ2-3; TCRdb's D gene call, TRBD1, goes unchecked for lack of DNA. The CDR3 extends over 15 amino acids. CDR3 in amino acids: CASSPGGVSADTQYF.

This sequence joins TRBV2 and TRBJ1-1. Germline values: CDR1 SNHLY, CDR2 FYNNEI. The CDR3 contains 11 residues. The CDR3 loop is CASSERTEAFF.

The CDR3 is CASSRGQGLNTEAFF. The gene calls are TRBV12-3 or TRBV12-4 and TRBJ1-1; TCRdb's D call of TRBD1 is untestable without DNA. This CDR3 spans 15 amino acids.

V usage is TRBV12-3 or TRBV12-4 and J usage is TRBJ1-2; TCRdb indicates TRBD1, and absent DNA this call remains unverified. The CDR3 sequence is 14 residues long. The CDR3: CASSNRDREYGYTF.

The CDR3 sequence is CASGPVGGGELFF. The V and J genes are TRBV12-5 and TRBJ2-2; TCRdb returns TRBD2, unconfirmable since there is no DNA. The CDR3 runs 13 residues. Germline lookup yields CDR1 LGHNT and CDR2 FRNRAP. Supplemented by reference TRBV12-5 and TRBJ2-2, the full variable domain reads DARVTQTPRHKVTEMGQEVTMRCQPILGHNTVFWYRQTMMQGLELLAYFRNRAPLDDSGMPKDRFSAEMPDATLATLKIQPSEPRDSAVYFCASGPVGGGELFFGEGSRLTVL.

This sequence joins TRBV28 and TRBJ2-7; TCRdb's D call, TRBD1, is unchecked because there is no DNA. The CDR3 loop spans 15 amino acids. CDR1 is MDHEN and CDR2 is SYDVKM in the germline V gene. CDR3 in amino acids: CASSLPGPVDYEQYF.

J is TRBJ1-5 and V is TRBV12-3 or TRBV12-4; TCRdb designates TRBD1, a call that cannot be tested without DNA. The CDR3 extends over 15 amino acids. This CDR3 is CASSPLQGTRQPQHF.

The chain links TRBV11-2 to TRBJ2-3; TCRdb selects TRBD2, and the lack of DNA leaves this call unchecked. This CDR3 is 18 amino acids long. Germline CDR1 SGHAT, CDR2 FQNNGV. CDR3 protein: CASSLVALQRGSTDTQYF.

The CDR3 sequence: CASSLDPSGPADTQYF. The V gene is TRBV5-1, the J gene TRBJ2-3; TCRdb gives TRBD1 as the D gene, but with no DNA this cannot be confirmed. The CDR3 extends over 16 amino acids. Germline V gene lookup returns CDR1 SGHRS and CDR2 YFSETQ.

The rearrangement uses TRBV19 and TRBJ2-2; lacking DNA, the TRBD1 call made by TCRdb goes unchecked. Germline-derived CDR1 and CDR2 are LNHDA and SQIVND (reference sequence). CDR3 length equals 15 residues. The CDR3: CASSIQGVNTGELFF.

The gene calls are TRBV2 and TRBJ2-4; checking the TCRdb D call of TRBD2 is not possible without DNA. CDR3 length equals 11 residues. Germline V gene lookup returns CDR1 SNHLY and CDR2 FYNNEI. CDR3 sequence reads: CATTGGGIQYF.

V usage is TRBV6-4 and J usage is TRBJ1-5; TCRdb proposes TRBD1, but this gene call is untestable without DNA. Germline CDR1 MRHNA, CDR2 SNTAGT. CDR3 size: 15 residues. CDR3 region: CASRGTGRGNQPQHF.

V is TRBV7-9 and J is TRBJ2-3; TCRdb lists TRBD2, though no DNA is available to test this call. The CDR3 runs to 16 residues. Germline CDR1 reads SEHNR; CDR2 reads FQNEAQ (reference sequence). The CDR3 spells CASSWGLAGIADTQYF.

This chain connects TRBV7-2 to TRBJ1-3; TCRdb returns TRBD1, unconfirmable since there is no DNA. The length of the CDR3 is 15 residues. CDR1 SGHTA and CDR2 FQGNSA come from the germline V gene. CDR3 amino acids: CASSWGTASGNTIYF.

This rearrangement joins TRBV11-1 to TRBJ2-3. The germline V gene encodes CDR1 SGHAT and CDR2 FQDESV (reference sequence). This CDR3 is built from 18 residues. The chain's CDR3 is CASSLALAAGGSTDTQYF. The variable domain in full, with the rest retrieved from reference TRBV11-1 and TRBJ2-3, is EAEVAQSPRYKITEKSQAVAFWCDPISGHATLYWYRQILGQGPELLVQFQDESVVDDSQLPKDRFSAERLKGVDSTLKIQPAELGDSAMYLCASSLALAAGGSTDTQYFGPGTRLTVL.

The chain employs TRBV7-6 and TRBJ2-1; TCRdb indicates TRBD2, and absent DNA this call remains unverified. This CDR3 is 17 amino acids long. Germline CDR1 and CDR2: SGHVS and FNYEAQ. The CDR3 loop reads CASSSTLGTPGGNEQFF.

The chain employs TRBV7-9 and TRBJ1-1. Germline V gene data show CDR1 as SEHNR and CDR2 as FQNEAQ (reference sequence). The CDR3 has 17 residues. CDR3 protein: CASSPDVQLGMNTEAFF.

The J gene is TRBJ2-2, the V gene TRBV2; the TRBD2 assignment by TCRdb is unverifiable without DNA. Germline assignment: CDR1 SNHLY and CDR2 FYNNEI. The CDR3 is 16 residues long. CDR3 sequence reads: CASSGPRAGGNGELFF.

V and J are TRBV18 and TRBJ2-6. Germline V gene data show CDR1 as KGHSH and CDR2 as LQKENI. This CDR3 has 15 residues. The CDR3 sequence: CASSPSGIGANVLTF.

This sequence joins TRBV7-9 and TRBJ1-3; absent DNA, TCRdb's TRBD1 call cannot be checked. Germline loops: CDR1 SEHNR, CDR2 FQNEAQ (reference sequence). The CDR3 contains 17 residues. The chain's CDR3 is CASSLRRQGTSGNTIYF.

The V and J genes are TRBV2 and TRBJ2-1; TCRdb's D call, TRBD2, is unchecked because there is no DNA. This CDR3 region has 15 residues. Germline V gene sequence: CDR1 SNHLY, CDR2 FYNNEI. CDR3 loop: CASSVRAGGINEQFF.

The chain is built from TRBV27 and TRBJ1-2; the D gene TCRdb calls, TRBD1, cannot be checked with no DNA. This CDR3 is 14 amino acids long. Germline loops: CDR1 MNHEY, CDR2 SMNVEV (reference sequence). The CDR3 region is CASSPRDLSYGYTF.

J is TRBJ1-5 and V is TRBV20-1; TCRdb gives TRBD1 as the D gene, but with no DNA this cannot be confirmed. Germline V gene sequence: CDR1 DFQATT, CDR2 SNEGSKA (reference sequence). This CDR3 has 17 residues. The CDR3 protein is CSALGGGLRTLNQPQHF.